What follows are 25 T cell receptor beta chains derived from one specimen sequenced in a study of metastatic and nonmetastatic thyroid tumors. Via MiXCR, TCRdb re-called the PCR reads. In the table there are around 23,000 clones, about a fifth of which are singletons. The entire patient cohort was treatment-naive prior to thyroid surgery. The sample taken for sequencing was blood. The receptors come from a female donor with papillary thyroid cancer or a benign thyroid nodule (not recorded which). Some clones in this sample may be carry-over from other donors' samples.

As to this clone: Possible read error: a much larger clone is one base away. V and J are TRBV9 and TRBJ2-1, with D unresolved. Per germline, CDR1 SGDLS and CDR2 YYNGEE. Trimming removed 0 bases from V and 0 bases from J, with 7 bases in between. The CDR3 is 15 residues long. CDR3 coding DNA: TGTGCCAGCAGCGTAGGGTGCGCCTCCTACAATGAGCAGTTCTTC. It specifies CASSVGCASYNEQFF.

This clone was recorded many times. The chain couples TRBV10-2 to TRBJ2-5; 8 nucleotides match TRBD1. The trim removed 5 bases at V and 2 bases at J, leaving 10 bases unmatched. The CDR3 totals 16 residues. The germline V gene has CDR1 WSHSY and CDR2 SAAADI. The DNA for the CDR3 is TGCGCCAGCAGTCTCCGTCCCTGGACAGGGCAAGAGACCCAGTACTTC. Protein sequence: CASSLRPWTGQETQYF.

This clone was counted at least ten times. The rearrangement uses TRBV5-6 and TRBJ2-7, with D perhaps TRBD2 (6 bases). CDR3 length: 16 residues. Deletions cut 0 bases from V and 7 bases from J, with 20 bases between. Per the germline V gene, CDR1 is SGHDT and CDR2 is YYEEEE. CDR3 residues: CASSLAGGIVPREQYF. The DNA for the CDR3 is TGTGCCAGCAGCTTGGCGGGCGGGATCGTCCCTCGGGAGCAGTACTTC.

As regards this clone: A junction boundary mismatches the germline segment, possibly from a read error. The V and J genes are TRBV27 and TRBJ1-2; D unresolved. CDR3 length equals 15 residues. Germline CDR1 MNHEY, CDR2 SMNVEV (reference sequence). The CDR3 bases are TGTGCCAGCAGTTTCCCAGCTTTACTGAACTATGGCTACAACTTC. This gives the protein CASSFPALLNYGYNF.

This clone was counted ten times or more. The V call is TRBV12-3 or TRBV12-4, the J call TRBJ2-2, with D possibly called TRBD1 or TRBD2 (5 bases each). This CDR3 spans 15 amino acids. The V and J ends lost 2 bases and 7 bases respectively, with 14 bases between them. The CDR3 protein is CASSLRGGADGELFF. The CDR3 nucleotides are TGTGCCAGCAGTTTACGGGGCGGAGCGGACGGGGAGCTGTTTTTT.

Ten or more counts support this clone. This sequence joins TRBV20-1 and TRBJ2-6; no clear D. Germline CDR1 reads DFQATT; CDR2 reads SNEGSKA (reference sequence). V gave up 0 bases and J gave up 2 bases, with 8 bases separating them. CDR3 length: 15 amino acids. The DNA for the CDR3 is TGCAGTGCTAGAGATCAAGGGCCTGGGGCCAACGTCCTGACTTTC. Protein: CSARDQGPGANVLTF.

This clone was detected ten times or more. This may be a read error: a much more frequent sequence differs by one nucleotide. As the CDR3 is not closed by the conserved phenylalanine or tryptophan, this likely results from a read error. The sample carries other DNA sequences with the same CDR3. CDR3 residues: CASSLIATQYEQYS. The CDR3 DNA is TGTGCCAGCAGTTTAATTGCGACCCAATACGAGCAGTACTCC. This chain links TRBV27 with TRBJ2-7; the D is unclear. Trimming took 2 bases from V and 4 from J, leaving 12 bases between them. The CDR3 length is 14 residues. The germline gives CDR1 MNHEY, CDR2 SMNVEV (reference sequence).

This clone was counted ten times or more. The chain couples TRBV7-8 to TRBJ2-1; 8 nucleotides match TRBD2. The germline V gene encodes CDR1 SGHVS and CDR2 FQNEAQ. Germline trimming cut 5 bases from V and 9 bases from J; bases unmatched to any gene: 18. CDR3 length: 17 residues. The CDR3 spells CASSNTRLGLGVGEQFF. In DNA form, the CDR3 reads TGTGCCAGCAGCAATACCCGGTTGGGACTAGGGGTCGGTGAGCAGTTCTTC.

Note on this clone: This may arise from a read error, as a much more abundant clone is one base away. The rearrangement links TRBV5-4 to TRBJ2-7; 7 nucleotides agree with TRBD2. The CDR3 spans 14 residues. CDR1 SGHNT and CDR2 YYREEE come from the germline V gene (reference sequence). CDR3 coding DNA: TGTGCCATCAGCTTACTAGCGAGCTCCTACGAGCAGTACTTC. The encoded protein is CAISLLASSYEQYF. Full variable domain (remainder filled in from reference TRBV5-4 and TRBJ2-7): ETGVTQSPTHLIKTRGQQVTLRCSSQSGHNTVSWYQQALGQGPQFIFQYYREEENGRGNFPPRFSGLQFPNYSSELNVNALELDDSALYLCAISLLASSYEQYFGPGTRLTVT.

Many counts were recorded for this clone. This CDR3 is CASSGTGGVSGANVLTF. The CDR3 coding sequence is TGTGCCAGCAGCGGGACAGGGGGCGTCTCTGGGGCCAACGTCCTGACTTTC. The J gene is TRBJ2-6, the V gene TRBV7-9, with 12 positions matching TRBD1. CDR3 length: 17 residues. Germline CDR1 SEHNR, CDR2 FQNEAQ (reference sequence). The V segment lost 5 bases and the J segment 0 bases; nucleotides outside the gene matches: 2.

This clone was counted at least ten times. CDR3 residues: CASSPTGHSPGELFF. In DNA form, the CDR3 reads TGTGCCAGTAGTCCGACAGGGCATTCACCCGGGGAGCTGTTTTTT. The rearrangement joins TRBV19 to TRBJ2-2; 7 nucleotides agree with TRBD1. Losses at the gene ends were 5 bases for V and 6 bases for J; bases not matched to a gene: 9. This CDR3 comprises 15 residues. Germline V gives CDR1 LNHDA, CDR2 SQIVND (reference sequence).

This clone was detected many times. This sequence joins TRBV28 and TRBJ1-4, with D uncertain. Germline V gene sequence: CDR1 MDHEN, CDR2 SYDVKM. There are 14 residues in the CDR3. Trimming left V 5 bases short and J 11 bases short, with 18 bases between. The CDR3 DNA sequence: TGTGCCAGCAGTGAGGAGGGCTCAGATGGGAAACTGTTTTTT. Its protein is CASSEEGSDGKLFF.

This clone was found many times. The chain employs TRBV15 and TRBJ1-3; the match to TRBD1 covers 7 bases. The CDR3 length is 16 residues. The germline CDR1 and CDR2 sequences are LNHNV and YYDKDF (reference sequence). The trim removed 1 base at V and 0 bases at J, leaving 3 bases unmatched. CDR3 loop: CATSRGTGDSGNTIYF. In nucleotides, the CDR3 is TGTGCCACCAGCAGAGGGACAGGCGACTCTGGAAACACCATATATTTT.

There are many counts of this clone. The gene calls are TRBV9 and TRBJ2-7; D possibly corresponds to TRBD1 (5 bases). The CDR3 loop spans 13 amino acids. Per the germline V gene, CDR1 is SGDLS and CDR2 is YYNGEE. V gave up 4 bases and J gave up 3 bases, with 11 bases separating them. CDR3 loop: CASSSFDSYEQYF. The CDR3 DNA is TGTGCCAGCAGCTCCTTCGACAGCTACGAGCAGTACTTC.

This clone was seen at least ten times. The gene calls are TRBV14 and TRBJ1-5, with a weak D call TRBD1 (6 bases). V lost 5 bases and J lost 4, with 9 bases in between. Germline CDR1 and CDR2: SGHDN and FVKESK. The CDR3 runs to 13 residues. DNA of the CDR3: TGTGCCAGCAGCGGGACACTGAATCAGCCCCAGCATTTT. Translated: CASSGTLNQPQHF.

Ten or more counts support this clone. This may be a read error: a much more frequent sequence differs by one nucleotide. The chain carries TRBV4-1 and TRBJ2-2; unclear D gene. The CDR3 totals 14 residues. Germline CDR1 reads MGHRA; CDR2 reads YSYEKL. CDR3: CARSFSQVTGELFF. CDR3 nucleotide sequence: TGCGCCCGCAGCTTCTCCCAGGTCACCGGGGAGCTGTTTTTT.

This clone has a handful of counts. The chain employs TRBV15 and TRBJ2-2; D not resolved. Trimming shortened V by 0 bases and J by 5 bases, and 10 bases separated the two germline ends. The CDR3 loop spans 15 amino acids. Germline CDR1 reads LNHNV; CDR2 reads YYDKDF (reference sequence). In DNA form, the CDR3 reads TGTGCCACCAGCAGAGAGGGGTCTGGAACCGGGGAGCTGTTTTTT. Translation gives CATSREGSGTGELFF.

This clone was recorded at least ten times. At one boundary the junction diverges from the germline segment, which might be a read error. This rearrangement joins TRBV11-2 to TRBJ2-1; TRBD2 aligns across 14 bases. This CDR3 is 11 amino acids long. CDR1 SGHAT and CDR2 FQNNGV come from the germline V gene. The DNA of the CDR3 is TGTGCCAGCAGCACGGGACTAGCGGGAGATTTC. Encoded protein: CASSTGLAGDF.

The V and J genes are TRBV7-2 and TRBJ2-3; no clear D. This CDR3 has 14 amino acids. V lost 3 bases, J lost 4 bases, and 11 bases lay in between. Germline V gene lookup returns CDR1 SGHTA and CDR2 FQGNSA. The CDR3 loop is CASSFLGRADTQYF. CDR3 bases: TGTGCCAGCAGCTTTCTAGGTCGAGCAGATACGCAGTATTTT.

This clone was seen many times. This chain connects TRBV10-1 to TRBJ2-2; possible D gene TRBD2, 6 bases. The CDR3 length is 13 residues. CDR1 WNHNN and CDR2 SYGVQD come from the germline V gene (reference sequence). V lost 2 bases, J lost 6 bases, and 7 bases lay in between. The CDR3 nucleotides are TGCGCCAGCAGTGAGCGGGAGTCCGGGGAGCTGTTTTTT. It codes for CASSERESGELFF.

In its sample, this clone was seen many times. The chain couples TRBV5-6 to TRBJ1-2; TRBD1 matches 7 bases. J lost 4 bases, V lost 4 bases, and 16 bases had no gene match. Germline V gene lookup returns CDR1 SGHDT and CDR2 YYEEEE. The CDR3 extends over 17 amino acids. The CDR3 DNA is TGTGCCAGCAGCCTCGATACGGACAGGCGCCCTTCCTATGGCTACACCTTC. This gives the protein CASSLDTDRRPSYGYTF.

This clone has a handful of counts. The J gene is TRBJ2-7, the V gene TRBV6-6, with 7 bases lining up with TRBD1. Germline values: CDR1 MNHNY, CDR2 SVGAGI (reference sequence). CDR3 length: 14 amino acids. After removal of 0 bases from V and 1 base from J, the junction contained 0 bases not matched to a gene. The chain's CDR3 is CASSYSGQSYEQYF. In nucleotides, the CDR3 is TGTGCCAGCAGTTACTCGGGACAGTCCTACGAGCAGTACTTC.

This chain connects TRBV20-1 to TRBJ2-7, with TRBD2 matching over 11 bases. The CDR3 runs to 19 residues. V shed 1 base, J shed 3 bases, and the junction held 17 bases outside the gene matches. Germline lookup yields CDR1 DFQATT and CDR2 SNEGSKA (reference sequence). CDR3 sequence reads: CSARGESIPSGRSNYEQYV. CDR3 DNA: TGCAGTGCTAGAGGAGAATCGATCCCTAGCGGGAGGTCTAACTACGAGCAGTACGTC.

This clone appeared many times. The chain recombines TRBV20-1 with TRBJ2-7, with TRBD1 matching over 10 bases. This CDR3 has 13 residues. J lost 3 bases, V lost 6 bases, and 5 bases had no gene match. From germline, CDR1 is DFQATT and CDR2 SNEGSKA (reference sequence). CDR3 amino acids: CSAPGTGVYEQYF. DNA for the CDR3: TGCAGTGCGCCCGGGACAGGGGTCTACGAGCAGTACTTC.

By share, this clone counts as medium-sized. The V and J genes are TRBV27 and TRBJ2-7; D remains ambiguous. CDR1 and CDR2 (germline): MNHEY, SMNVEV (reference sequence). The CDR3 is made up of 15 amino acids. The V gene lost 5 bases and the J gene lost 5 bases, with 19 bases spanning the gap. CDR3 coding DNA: TGTGCCAGCAGTCCGGGCACCTTCAGAATCCACGAGCAGTACTTC. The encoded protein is CASSPGTFRIHEQYF.